Presented here are 12 T cell receptor beta chains from one specimen sequenced in a study of immune evolution from preneoplasia to lung adenocarcinoma. Using immunoSEQ multiplex PCR, the repertoire was profiled, and TCRdb retains in-frame clones only, with some absent. The sample contains about 8,600 clones, 77% of which appear only once. Sequences were obtained from FFPE lung adenocarcinoma in situ tissue. The origin of the receptors is a person aged 55-85 years with lung adenocarcinoma.

V gene TRBV7-2 combines with J gene TRBJ2-1; the match to TRBD1 covers 12 bases. The length of the CDR3 is 18 residues. Trimming at V came to 5 bases and at J to 0 bases, leaving 8 bases not matched to a gene. Germline CDR1 SGHTA, CDR2 FQGNSA. In DNA form, the CDR3 reads TGTGCCAGCAGCGCCGGGACAGGGGGCTCTTTCTCCTACAATGAGCAGTTCTTC. It yields the protein CASSAGTGGSFSYNEQFF.

This sequence joins TRBV30 and TRBJ2-3, with 9 bases identical to TRBD1. The CDR3 loop spans 15 amino acids. Germline CDR1 is GTSNPN and CDR2 is SVGIG (reference sequence). The J segment lost 3 bases and the V segment lost 3 bases, leaving 7 bases of the junction unmatched. CDR3 bases: TGTGCCTGGAGGAGCCGGGACAGGGTGACAGATACGCAGTATTTT. Translation gives CAWRSRDRVTDTQYF.

The V call is TRBV7-3, the J call TRBJ2-2; possibly TRBD1 for D (6 bases). V dropped 2 bases and J dropped 3 bases, with 13 bases sitting between them. The germline V gene has CDR1 SGHTA and CDR2 FQGTGA. CDR3 size: 16 residues. In nucleotides, the CDR3 is TGTGCCAGCAGCTTACACAGGGTGTGGGACACCGGGGAGCTGTTTTTT. Translation gives CASSLHRVWDTGELFF.

This chain connects TRBV6-1 to TRBJ1-5; a possible D gene is TRBD1 (6 bases). The ends were cut back, 4 bases at V and 0 bases at J, with 10 bases in the middle. CDR3 length: 15 residues. CDR1 MNHNS and CDR2 SASEGT come from the germline V gene. The CDR3 protein is CASSAGQNSNQPQHF. Written as DNA, the CDR3 is TGTGCCAGCAGTGCTGGACAGAATAGCAATCAGCCCCAGCATTTT.

This chain uses TRBV6-5 with TRBJ2-3; weak D call: TRBD2 (5 bases). V gave up 4 bases and J gave up 1 base, with 15 bases separating them. CDR3 length: 16 amino acids. Germline assignment: CDR1 MNHEY and CDR2 SVGAGI. CDR3 protein: CASSSFGVDGTDTQYF. Written as DNA, the CDR3 is TGTGCCAGCAGTTCATTCGGGGTGGATGGCACAGATACGCAGTATTTT.

This clone was seen a single time. The chain couples TRBV4-2 to TRBJ2-3; 12 nucleotides agree with TRBD2. Germline trimming cut 0 bases from V and 13 bases from J; bases unmatched to any gene: 8. This CDR3 region has 15 residues. The V gene's germline CDR1 is LGHNA and CDR2 YNFKEQ. The CDR3 DNA reads as TGTGCCAGCAGCCAAGAGAGGCTAGCGGGGGGGCCGGAGTATTTT. Residues: CASSQERLAGGPEYF.

For this clone: The germline gene is not matched at one end of the junction; a read error may be the cause. The rearrangement links TRBV15 to TRBJ1-2; D gene uncertain. The CDR3 length is 14 residues. Germline-derived CDR1 and CDR2 are LNHNV and YYDKDF (reference sequence). CDR3 DNA sequence: TGTGCCACCAGCAGAGACTGGTTTTCCTATGGCCACACCTTC. It translates to CATSRDWFSYGHTF.

This chain links TRBV9 with TRBJ1-2, with D tentatively TRBD1 (5 bases). The germline gives CDR1 SGDLS, CDR2 YYNGEE. There are 15 residues in the CDR3. Trimming stripped 0 bases from V and 4 bases from J, with 13 bases between. CDR3 amino acids: CASSVDGATSYGYTF. The CDR3 DNA sequence: TGTGCCAGCAGCGTAGATGGGGCGACTTCCTATGGCTACACCTTC.

The chain combines TRBV19 with TRBJ2-7; D tentatively fits TRBD1 or TRBD2 (5 bases each). The germline V gene has CDR1 LNHDA and CDR2 SQIVND (reference sequence). The CDR3 extends over 14 amino acids. The V end lost 3 bases, the J end lost 2 bases, and 11 bases lay between the germline ends. The CDR3 sequence: CASSISGGAYEQYF. As DNA, the CDR3 is TGTGCCAGTAGTATTTCTGGGGGTGCCTACGAGCAGTACTTC. Supplemented by reference TRBV19 and TRBJ2-7, the full variable domain reads DGGITQSPKYLFRKEGQNVTLSCEQNLNHDAMYWYRQDPGQGLRLIYYSQIVNDFQKGDIAEGYSVSREKKESFPLTVTSAQKNPTAFYLCASSISGGAYEQYFGPGTRLTVT.

This clone was counted between two and nine times. The V call is TRBV2, the J call TRBJ2-3; 7 nucleotides line up with TRBD2. The V segment lost 8 bases and the J segment 8 bases; nucleotides outside the gene matches: 4. The germline V gene encodes CDR1 SNHLY and CDR2 FYNNEI. The CDR3 loop spans 11 amino acids. CDR3 coding DNA: TGTGCCAGCCGTAGCGGGTCTACGCAGTATTTT. It translates to CASRSGSTQYF.

The DNA for the CDR3 is TGCGCCAGCAGCCAAGGGAGGTTGAGCAATCAGCCCCAGCATTTT. Residues: CASSQGRLSNQPQHF. The chain employs TRBV4-1 and TRBJ1-5; D not certain. The V and J ends lost 1 base and 1 base respectively, with 8 bases between them. Germline CDR1 and CDR2: MGHRA and YSYEKL. CDR3 length: 15 residues.

The rearrangement links TRBV19 to TRBJ1-6, with D tentatively TRBD1 (6 bases). The germline CDR1 and CDR2 sequences are LNHDA and SQIVND (reference sequence). CDR3 length: 14 amino acids. Between the trimmed V and J ends, which lost 7 bases and 6 bases, there was a span of 13 bases. The CDR3 protein is CASNTGFGNSPLHF. DNA of the CDR3: TGTGCCAGTAATACAGGGTTCGGTAATTCACCCCTCCACTTT.